This record concerns one T cell receptor (beta chain) sequence. Its target is not known. PCR involved 60 Vbeta and 13 Jbeta primers. TCRdb's copy holds only in-frame clones and misses some; the assay was immunoSEQ multiplex PCR. The table records about 150,000 clones, about 85% of them present only once. At collection, donors were nominally healthy, but unrecorded immune exposures were probable. This sample stems from a study of cytomegalovirus exposure and HLA in healthy donors. The V gene's germline CDR1 is SGHVS and CDR2 FNYEAQ. V gave up 8 bases and J gave up 5 bases, with 15 bases separating them. The CDR3 extends over 14 amino acids. Whole-study findings and limits: According to an earlier analysis, most TCR beta V segments yielded productive rearrangements about 87% or about 30% of the time. Clonal expansion, a later analysis showed, was greater in HLA-associated TCR beta chains than in equally common others.

The sample taken for sequencing was PBMCs. This chain uses TRBV7-6 with TRBJ2-2, with TRBD2 as a possible D gene (6 bases). The receptor's source is a male donor in good health and CMV-seropositive. The CDR3 here is CASLGAGSTGELFF. CDR3 in DNA: TGTGCCAGCTTAGGGGCGGGATCTACCGGGGAGCTGTTTTTT.